One TCR beta chain is described in this entry. The antigen is unknown. Germline assignment: CDR1 ENHRY and CDR2 SYGVKD. The CDR3 consists of 13 residues. The ends lost 5 bases at V and 7 bases at J; junction bases unmatched: 7. This entry belongs to a study of T cell responses to AZD1222 COVID-19 vaccine. Some clones are missing from TCRdb's copy, which holds only in-frame ones; the method was immunoSEQ multiplex PCR. The sample lists 150,000 to 200,000 clones, 75% to 90% seen once, with about 2.5% in the top ten. General observations from the study: Clonal diversity was possibly underestimated, and white British individuals and females predominated among donors.

Sequences were derived from peripheral blood, sampled on day 0 of MenACWY control vaccination. This chain uses TRBV10-3 with TRBJ1-2; 7 bases match TRBD1. The TCR was taken from an adult in good health. This chain's CDR3 is CAISPDRTGGYTF. CDR3 DNA: TGTGCCATCAGTCCGGACAGGACCGGTGGCTACACCTTC.